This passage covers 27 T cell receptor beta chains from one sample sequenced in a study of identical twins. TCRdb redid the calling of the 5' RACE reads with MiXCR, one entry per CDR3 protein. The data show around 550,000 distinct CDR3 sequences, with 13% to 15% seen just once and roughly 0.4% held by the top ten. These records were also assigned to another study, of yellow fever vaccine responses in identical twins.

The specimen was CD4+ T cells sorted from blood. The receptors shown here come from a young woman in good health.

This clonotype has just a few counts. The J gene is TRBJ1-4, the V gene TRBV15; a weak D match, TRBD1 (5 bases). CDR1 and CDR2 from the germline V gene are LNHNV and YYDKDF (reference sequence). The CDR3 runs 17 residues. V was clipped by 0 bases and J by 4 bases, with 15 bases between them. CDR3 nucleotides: TGTGCCACCAGCAGAGAGCCGACCGACAGCTTTAATGAAAAACTGTTTTTT. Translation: CATSREPTDSFNEKLFF.

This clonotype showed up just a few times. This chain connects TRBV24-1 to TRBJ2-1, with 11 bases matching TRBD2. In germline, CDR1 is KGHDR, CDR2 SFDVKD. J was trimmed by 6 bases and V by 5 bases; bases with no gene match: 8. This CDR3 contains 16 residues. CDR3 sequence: CATSGFLAGGGNEQFF. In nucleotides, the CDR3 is TGTGCCACCAGTGGCTTTCTAGCGGGAGGCGGCAATGAGCAGTTCTTC.

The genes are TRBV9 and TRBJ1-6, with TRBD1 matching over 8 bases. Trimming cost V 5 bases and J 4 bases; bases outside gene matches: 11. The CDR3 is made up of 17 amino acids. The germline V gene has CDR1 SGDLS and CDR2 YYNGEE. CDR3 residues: CASSEYDRGDYNSPLHF. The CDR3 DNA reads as TGTGCCAGCAGTGAATACGACAGGGGAGATTATAATTCACCCCTCCACTTT. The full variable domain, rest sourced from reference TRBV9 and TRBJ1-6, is DSGVTQTPKHLITATGQRVTLRCSPRSGDLSVYWYQQSLDQGLQFLIQYYNGEERAKGNILERFSAQQFPDLHSELNLSSLELGDSALYFCASSEYDRGDYNSPLHFGNGTRLTVT.

The CDR3 spells CASTPFRGLAGNEQFF. In nucleotides, the CDR3 is TGTGCCAGCACCCCTTTCCGGGGACTAGCGGGGAATGAGCAGTTCTTC. This sequence joins TRBV6-1 and TRBJ2-1, with 13 positions matching TRBD2. From germline, CDR1 is MNHNS and CDR2 SASEGT. V lost 7 bases to trimming and J lost 7 bases; unmatched junction nucleotides: 10. CDR3 length equals 16 residues.

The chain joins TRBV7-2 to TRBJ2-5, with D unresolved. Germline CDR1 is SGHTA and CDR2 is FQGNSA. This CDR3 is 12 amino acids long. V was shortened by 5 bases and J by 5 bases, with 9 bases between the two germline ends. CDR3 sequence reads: CASSPPFETQYF. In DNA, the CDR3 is TGTGCCAGCAGCCCCCCCTTTGAGACCCAGTACTTC.

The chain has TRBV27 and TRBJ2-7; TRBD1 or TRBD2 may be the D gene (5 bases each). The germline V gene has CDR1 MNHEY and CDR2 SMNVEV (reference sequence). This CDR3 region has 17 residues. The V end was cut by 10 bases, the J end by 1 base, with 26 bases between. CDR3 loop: CATTVTPGAGDSYEQYV. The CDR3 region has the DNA TGTGCCACCACAGTAACACCCGGGGCAGGCGATTCCTACGAGCAGTACGTC.

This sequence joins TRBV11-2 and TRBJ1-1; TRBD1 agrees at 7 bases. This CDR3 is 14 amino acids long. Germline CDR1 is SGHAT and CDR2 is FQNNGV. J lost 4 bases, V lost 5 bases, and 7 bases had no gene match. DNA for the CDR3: TGTGCCAGCAGCGCCCAGGGGGGGGGCACTGAAGCTTTCTTT. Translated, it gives CASSAQGGGTEAFF.

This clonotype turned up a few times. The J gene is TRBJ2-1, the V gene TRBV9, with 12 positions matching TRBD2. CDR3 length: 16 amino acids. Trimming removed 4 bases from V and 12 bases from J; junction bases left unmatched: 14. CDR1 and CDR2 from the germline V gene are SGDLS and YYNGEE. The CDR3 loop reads CASSPLGTSGGQGQFF. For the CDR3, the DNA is TGTGCCAGCAGCCCCCTTGGCACTAGCGGGGGGCAGGGGCAGTTCTTC.

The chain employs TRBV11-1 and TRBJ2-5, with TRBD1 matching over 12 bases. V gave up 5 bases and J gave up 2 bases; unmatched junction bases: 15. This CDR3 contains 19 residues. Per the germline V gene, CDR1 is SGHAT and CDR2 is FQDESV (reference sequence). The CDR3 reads CASSPATTGTGGVQETQYF. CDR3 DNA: TGTGCCAGCAGCCCAGCCACCACCGGGACAGGGGGCGTACAAGAGACCCAGTACTTC.

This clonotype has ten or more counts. The CDR3 reads CASSSRAGLSYNEQFF. CDR3 DNA: TGTGCCAGCAGCTCCCGAGCGGGACTGTCCTACAATGAGCAGTTCTTC. This rearrangement joins TRBV7-9 to TRBJ2-1; 7 bases align to TRBD2. The CDR3 runs to 16 residues. From germline, CDR1 is SEHNR and CDR2 FQNEAQ (reference sequence). The V and J ends lost 4 bases and 1 base, in that order; junction bases with no gene match: 7.

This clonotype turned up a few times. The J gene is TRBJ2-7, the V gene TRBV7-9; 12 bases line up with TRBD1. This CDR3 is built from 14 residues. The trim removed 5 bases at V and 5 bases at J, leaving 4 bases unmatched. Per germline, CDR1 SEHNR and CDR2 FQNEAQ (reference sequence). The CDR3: CASSPGDRGHEQYV. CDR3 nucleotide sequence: TGTGCCAGCAGCCCGGGGGACAGGGGGCACGAGCAGTACGTC.

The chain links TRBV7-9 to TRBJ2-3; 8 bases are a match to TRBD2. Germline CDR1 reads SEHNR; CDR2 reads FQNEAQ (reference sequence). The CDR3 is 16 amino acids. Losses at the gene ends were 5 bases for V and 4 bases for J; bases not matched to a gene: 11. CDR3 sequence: CASSPTGTRGSDTQYF. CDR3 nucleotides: TGTGCCAGCAGCCCCACCGGGACTAGAGGGTCAGATACGCAGTATTTT. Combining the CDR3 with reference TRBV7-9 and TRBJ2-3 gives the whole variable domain DTGVSQNPRHKITKRGQNVTFRCDPISEHNRLYWYRQTLGQGPEFLTYFQNEAQLEKSRLLSDRFSAERPKGSFSTLEIQRTEQGDSAMYLCASSPTGTRGSDTQYFGPGTRLTVL.

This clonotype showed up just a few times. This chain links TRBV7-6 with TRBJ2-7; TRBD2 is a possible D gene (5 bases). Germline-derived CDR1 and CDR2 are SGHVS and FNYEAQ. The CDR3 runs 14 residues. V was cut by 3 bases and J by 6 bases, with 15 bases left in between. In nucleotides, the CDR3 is TGTGCCAGCAGCTTTGGTAGCGACTCGAGCGAGCAGTACTTC. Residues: CASSFGSDSSEQYF.

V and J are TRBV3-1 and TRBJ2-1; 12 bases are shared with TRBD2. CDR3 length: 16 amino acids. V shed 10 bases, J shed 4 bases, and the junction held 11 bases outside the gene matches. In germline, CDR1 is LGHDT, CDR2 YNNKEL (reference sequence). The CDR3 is CATCHSSGRGYNEQFF. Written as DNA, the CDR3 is TGTGCCACCTGCCATTCTAGCGGGAGGGGGTACAATGAGCAGTTCTTC.

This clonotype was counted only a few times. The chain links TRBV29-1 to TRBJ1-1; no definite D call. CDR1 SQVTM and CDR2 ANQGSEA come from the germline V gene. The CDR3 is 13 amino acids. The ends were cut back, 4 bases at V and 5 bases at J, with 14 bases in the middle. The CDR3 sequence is CSVGAGTSTEAFF. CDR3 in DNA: TGCAGCGTTGGGGCAGGTACTAGTACTGAAGCTTTCTTT.

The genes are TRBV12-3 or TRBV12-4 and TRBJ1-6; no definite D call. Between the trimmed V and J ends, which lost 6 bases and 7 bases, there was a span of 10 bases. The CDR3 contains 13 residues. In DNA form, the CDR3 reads TGTGCCAGCAGACGCGAATGGAATTCACCCCTCCACTTT. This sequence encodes CASRREWNSPLHF.

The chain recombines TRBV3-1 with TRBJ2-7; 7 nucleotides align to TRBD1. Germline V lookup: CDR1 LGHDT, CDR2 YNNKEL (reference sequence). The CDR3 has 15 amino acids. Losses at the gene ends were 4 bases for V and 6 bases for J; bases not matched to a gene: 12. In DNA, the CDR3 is TGTGCCAGCAGCCCCACGTGGACAGGTCGATTCGAGCAGTACTTC. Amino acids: CASSPTWTGRFEQYF.

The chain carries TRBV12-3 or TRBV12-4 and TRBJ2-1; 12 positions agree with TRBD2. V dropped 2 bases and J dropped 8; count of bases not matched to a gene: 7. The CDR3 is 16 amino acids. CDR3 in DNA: TGTGCCAGCAGTTTATCGACTAGCGGGAGAGGGCATGAGCAGTTCTTC. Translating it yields CASSLSTSGRGHEQFF.

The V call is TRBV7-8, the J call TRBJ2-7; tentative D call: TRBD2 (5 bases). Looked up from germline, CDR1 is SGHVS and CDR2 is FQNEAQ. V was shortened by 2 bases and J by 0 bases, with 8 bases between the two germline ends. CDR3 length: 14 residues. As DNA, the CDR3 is TGTGCCAGCAGCTTAACGGGGAACTCCTACGAGCAGTACTTC. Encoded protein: CASSLTGNSYEQYF.

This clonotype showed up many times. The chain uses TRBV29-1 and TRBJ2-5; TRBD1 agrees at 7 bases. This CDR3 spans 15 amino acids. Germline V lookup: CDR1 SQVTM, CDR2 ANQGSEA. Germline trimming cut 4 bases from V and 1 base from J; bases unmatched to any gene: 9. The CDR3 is CSVGLATGSQETQYF. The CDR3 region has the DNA TGCAGCGTTGGCTTAGCGACAGGGAGCCAAGAGACCCAGTACTTC.

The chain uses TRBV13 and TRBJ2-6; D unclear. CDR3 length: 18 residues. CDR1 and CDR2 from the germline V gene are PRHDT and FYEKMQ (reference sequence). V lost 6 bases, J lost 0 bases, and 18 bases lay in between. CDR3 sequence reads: CASSRIAEPYSGANVLTF. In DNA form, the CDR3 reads TGTGCCAGCAGTCGCATTGCGGAGCCCTACTCTGGGGCCAACGTCCTGACTTTC.

CDR3 in DNA: TGCAGTGCTAGACCCGCACAAACCCCGAACACCGGGGAGCTGTTTTTT. This sequence encodes CSARPAQTPNTGELFF. The gene calls are TRBV20-1 and TRBJ2-2, with unresolved D. V shed 2 bases and J shed 0 bases, with 13 bases lying between them. Germline V gene sequence: CDR1 DFQATT, CDR2 SNEGSKA (reference sequence). This CDR3 spans 16 amino acids.

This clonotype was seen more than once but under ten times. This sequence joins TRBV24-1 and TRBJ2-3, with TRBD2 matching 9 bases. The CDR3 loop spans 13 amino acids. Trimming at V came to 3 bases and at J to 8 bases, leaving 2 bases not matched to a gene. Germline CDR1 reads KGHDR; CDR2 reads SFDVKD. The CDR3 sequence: CATSDLAGTTQYF. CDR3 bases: TGTGCCACCAGTGATCTAGCGGGGACTACGCAGTATTTT.

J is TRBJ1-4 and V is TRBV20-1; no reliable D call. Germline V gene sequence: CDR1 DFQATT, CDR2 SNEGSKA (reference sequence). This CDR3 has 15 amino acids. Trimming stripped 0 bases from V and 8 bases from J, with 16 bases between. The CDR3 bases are TGCAGTGCTAGAGATTTAGACCACTTTCGGGAAAAACTGTTTTTT. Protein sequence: CSARDLDHFREKLFF.

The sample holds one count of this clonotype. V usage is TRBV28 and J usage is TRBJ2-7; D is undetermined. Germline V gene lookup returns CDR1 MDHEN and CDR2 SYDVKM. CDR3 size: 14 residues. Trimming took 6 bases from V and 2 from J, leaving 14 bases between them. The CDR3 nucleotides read TGTGCCAGCAGGAAGTATTCGGCGCCCTACGAGCAGTACGTC. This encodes CASRKYSAPYEQYV.

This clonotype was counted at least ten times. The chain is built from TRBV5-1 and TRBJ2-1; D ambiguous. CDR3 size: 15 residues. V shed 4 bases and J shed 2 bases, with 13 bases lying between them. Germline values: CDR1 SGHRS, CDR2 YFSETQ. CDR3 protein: CASSTLLGPYNEQFF. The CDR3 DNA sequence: TGCGCCAGCAGCACCTTGCTTGGGCCCTACAATGAGCAGTTCTTC.

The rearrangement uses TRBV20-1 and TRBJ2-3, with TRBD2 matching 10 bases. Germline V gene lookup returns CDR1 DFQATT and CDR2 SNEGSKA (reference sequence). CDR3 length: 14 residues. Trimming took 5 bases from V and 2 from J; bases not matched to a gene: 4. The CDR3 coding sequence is TGCAGTGCTTTAGCGGGGGGAGTCACAGATACGCAGTATTTT. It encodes CSALAGGVTDTQYF.